Each of the 25 T cell receptor beta chains below was sequenced from the same sample in a study of blood T cell repertoires in COVID-19. The data were produced by immunoSEQ multiplex PCR, yet TCRdb's version contains in-frame clones alone and is incomplete. Of around 220,000 clones in the sample, about 86% were seen once. Sequencing input: peripheral blood. The receptors here all came from a woman in her fifties or sixties with acute or convalescent COVID-19.

The chain is built from TRBV7-3 and TRBJ2-2; no definite D call. The germline gives CDR1 SGHTA, CDR2 FQGTGA. CDR3 length: 15 residues. V lost 0 bases and J 7 bases, leaving 12 bases between the germline ends. CDR3 DNA sequence: TGTGCCAGCAGCTTAACTTCGGGTTTAGGCGGGGAGCTGTTTTTT. This sequence encodes CASSLTSGLGGELFF.

The CDR3 here is CASRQGALGYTF. Here the CDR3 DNA reads TGTGCCAGCAGGCAGGGGGCGCTTGGCTACACCTTC. The chain recombines TRBV12-3 or TRBV12-4 with TRBJ1-2, with 8 bases lining up with TRBD1. There are 12 residues in the CDR3. V lost 6 bases and J lost 7; bases outside the gene matches: 4.

CDR3 amino acids: CASSSIGLGPYHEQFF. The CDR3 DNA reads TGTGCCAGCAGCTCCATAGGACTAGGTCCATACCATGAGCAGTTCTTC. The chain combines TRBV11-1 with TRBJ2-1; TRBD2 matches 7 bases. This CDR3 region has 16 residues. The V gene's germline CDR1 is SGHAT and CDR2 FQDESV (reference sequence). The J segment lost 8 bases and the V segment lost 4 bases, leaving 14 bases of the junction unmatched. Looking up the rest from reference TRBV11-1 and TRBJ2-1 gives the full variable domain: EAEVAQSPRYKITEKSQAVAFWCDPISGHATLYWYRQILGQGPELLVQFQDESVVDDSQLPKDRFSAERLKGVDSTLKIQPAELGDSAMYLCASSSIGLGPYHEQFFGPGTRLTVL.

The V gene is TRBV30, the J gene TRBJ2-1; tentative D call: TRBD1 (6 bases). V lost 3 bases to trimming and J lost 9 bases, with 18 bases between them. CDR3 length: 14 amino acids. In germline, CDR1 is GTSNPN, CDR2 SVGIG (reference sequence). CDR3: CAWSGQFVGGEQFF. CDR3 DNA: TGTGCCTGGAGCGGGCAGTTCGTAGGGGGTGAGCAGTTCTTC.

V and J are TRBV6-2 or TRBV6-3 and TRBJ2-5, with D possibly being TRBD1 (6 bases). CDR1 MNHEY and CDR2 SVGEGT come from the germline V gene. CDR3 length: 13 amino acids. The V and J ends lost 4 bases and 6 bases respectively, with 12 bases between them. Here the CDR3 DNA reads TGTGCCAGCAGTTTCAGGGGCACCCAGACCCAGTACTTC. Translation gives CASSFRGTQTQYF.

The V call is TRBV10-2, the J call TRBJ1-5; no reliable D call. V gave up 10 bases and J gave up 2 bases, with 12 bases separating them. CDR3 size: 13 residues. Per the germline V gene, CDR1 is WSHSY and CDR2 is SAAADI. This chain's CDR3 is CAIATGGNQPQHF. The CDR3 DNA follows: TGCGCCATTGCGACCGGGGGCAATCAGCCCCAGCATTTT.

V and J are TRBV7-9 and TRBJ2-3; 8 bases are a match to TRBD1. Germline V gene data show CDR1 as SEHNR and CDR2 as FQNEAQ (reference sequence). This CDR3 is 18 amino acids long. J lost 0 bases, V lost 1 base, and 9 bases had no gene match. The DNA for the CDR3 is TGTGCCAGCAGCTTAGGTTATCGGGGACAGGATAGCACAGATACGCAGTATTTT. Encoded protein: CASSLGYRGQDSTDTQYF. Full variable domain (missing parts from reference TRBV7-9 and TRBJ2-3): DTGVSQNPRHKITKRGQNVTFRCDPISEHNRLYWYRQTLGQGPEFLTYFQNEAQLEKSRLLSDRFSAERPKGSFSTLEIQRTEQGDSAMYLCASSLGYRGQDSTDTQYFGPGTRLTVL.

V usage is TRBV5-4 and J usage is TRBJ2-5, with D possibly matching TRBD1 (6 bases). The CDR3 length is 15 residues. Germline V CDR1 and CDR2: SGHNT, YYREEE (reference sequence). V shed 4 bases and J shed 3 bases, with 16 bases lying between them. CDR3 sequence (DNA): TGTGCCAGCAGCATCGAAGTGGGACATAAAGAGACCCAGTACTTC. Amino acid sequence: CASSIEVGHKETQYF. The full variable domain, in which reference TRBV5-4 and TRBJ2-5 provide the parts outside the CDR3, is ETGVTQSPTHLIKTRGQQVTLRCSSQSGHNTVSWYQQALGQGPQFIFQYYREEENGRGNFPPRFSGLQFPNYSSELNVNALELDDSALYLCASSIEVGHKETQYFGPGTRLLVL.

J is TRBJ2-1 and V is TRBV28, with 9 bases matching TRBD1. Looked up from germline, CDR1 is MDHEN and CDR2 is SYDVKM. The CDR3 consists of 13 residues. With V trimmed by 4 bases and J by 8 bases, 3 bases remained unmatched. The CDR3, as DNA: TGTGCCAGCAGTTATACAGGGGGCTATGAGCAGTTCTTC. As protein: CASSYTGGYEQFF. The whole variable domain, filled in from reference TRBV28 and TRBJ2-1, reads DVKVTQSSRYLVKRTGEKVFLECVQDMDHENMFWYRQDPGLGLRLIYFSYDVKMKEKGDIPEGYSVSREKKERFSLILESASTNQTSMYLCASSYTGGYEQFFGPGTRLTVL.

The chain uses TRBV5-1 and TRBJ2-2; 7 nucleotides agree with TRBD1. The CDR3 contains 15 residues. V shed 5 bases, J shed 3 bases, and the junction held 7 bases outside the gene matches. Germline loops: CDR1 SGHRS, CDR2 YFSETQ. The CDR3 here is CASRLGQGDTGELFF. CDR3 in DNA: TGCGCCAGCAGACTCGGGCAGGGGGACACCGGGGAGCTGTTTTTT.

The rearrangement uses TRBV7-2 and TRBJ1-3; D is uncertain. V was clipped by 1 base and J by 0 bases, with 7 bases between them. Germline V gene lookup returns CDR1 SGHTA and CDR2 FQGNSA. This CDR3 region has 15 residues. The CDR3 sequence is CASSLGGSSGNTIYF. DNA of the CDR3: TGTGCCAGCAGCTTAGGTGGGAGCTCTGGAAACACCATATATTTT.

A single count supports this clone. The chain couples TRBV29-1 to TRBJ1-5; D ambiguous. Between the trimmed V and J ends, which lost 5 bases and 9 bases, there was a span of 14 bases. This CDR3 is 12 amino acids long. Germline V gene sequence: CDR1 SQVTM, CDR2 ANQGSEA. The CDR3 is CSVLPQTGPQHF. CDR3 DNA sequence: TGCAGCGTTCTGCCCCAGACTGGGCCCCAGCATTTT.

This chain uses TRBV5-6 with TRBJ2-7, with D perhaps matching TRBD2 (5 bases). Trimming pared 0 bases from V and 5 bases from J, leaving 9 bases between. The germline V gene has CDR1 SGHDT and CDR2 YYEEEE. The CDR3 spans 13 residues. The CDR3 region is CASSLDSGNEQYF. The CDR3, as DNA: TGTGCCAGCAGCTTGGACTCGGGGAACGAGCAGTACTTC.

This clone was seen only once. J is TRBJ2-3 and V is TRBV27; 13 bases are a match to TRBD2. The V segment lost 1 base and the J segment 2 bases; nucleotides outside the gene matches: 6. This CDR3 spans 18 amino acids. Looked up from germline, CDR1 is MNHEY and CDR2 is SMNVEV (reference sequence). The CDR3 reads CASSLWGTSGTNTDTQYF. CDR3 coding DNA: TGTGCCAGCAGTTTATGGGGGACTAGCGGGACCAACACAGATACGCAGTATTTT.

This chain's CDR3 is CAWNIGIEAFF. The DNA of the CDR3 is TGTGCCTGGAATATCGGGATTGAAGCTTTCTTT. The chain joins TRBV30 to TRBJ1-1; the D is unclear. CDR1 and CDR2 from the germline V gene are GTSNPN and SVGIG (reference sequence). The CDR3 sequence is 11 residues long. V was cut by 4 bases and J by 7 bases, with 10 bases left in between. Variable domain in full (rest from reference TRBV30 and TRBJ1-1): SQTIHQWPATLVQPVGSPLSLECTVEGTSNPNLYWYRQAAGRGLQLLFYSVGIGQISSEVPQNLSASRPQDRQFILSSKKLLLSDSGFYLCAWNIGIEAFFGQGTRLTVV.

This rearrangement joins TRBV6-4 to TRBJ2-2, with 10 nucleotides matching TRBD1. The CDR3 is 15 residues long. Germline values: CDR1 MRHNA, CDR2 SNTAGT. V was pared by 8 bases and J by 6 bases, with 9 bases of the junction left unmatched. The DNA of the CDR3 is TGTGCCAGCTCCACCGGGACAGGGGACGCCGGGGAGCTGTTTTTT. Its protein is CASSTGTGDAGELFF.

V usage is TRBV30 and J usage is TRBJ2-2; D might be TRBD1 (6 bases). This CDR3 comprises 13 residues. V dropped 4 bases and J dropped 3 bases, with 9 bases sitting between them. Germline V gene lookup returns CDR1 GTSNPN and CDR2 SVGIG (reference sequence). Written as DNA, the CDR3 is TGTGCCTGGAAACAGGGCTACACCGGGGAGCTGTTTTTT. Encoded protein: CAWKQGYTGELFF.

V gene TRBV28 combines with J gene TRBJ1-2; TRBD1 might be the D (6 bases). V shed 5 bases and J shed 8 bases, with 15 bases lying between them. This CDR3 contains 13 residues. The germline CDR1 and CDR2 sequences are MDHEN and SYDVKM. The CDR3 nucleotides read TGTGCCAGCAGTCGACAGGCCCCCCGCGGCTACACCTTC. It yields the protein CASSRQAPRGYTF.

This clone was counted only a few times. The chain has TRBV15 and TRBJ2-5; no clear D gene. Germline-derived CDR1 and CDR2 are LNHNV and YYDKDF (reference sequence). Trimming cost V 1 base and J 5 bases, with 14 bases left between them. The CDR3 totals 15 residues. The CDR3 here is CATSRARSLRETQYF. As DNA, the CDR3 is TGTGCCACCAGCAGAGCCCGAAGTTTGCGTGAGACCCAGTACTTC.

The chain links TRBV10-3 to TRBJ2-2; 13 bases match TRBD2. Looked up from germline, CDR1 is ENHRY and CDR2 is SYGVKD. The CDR3 is made up of 15 amino acids. The ends lost 4 bases at V and 5 bases at J; junction bases unmatched: 1. CDR3 region: CAISVLAGGTGELFF. The CDR3 region has the DNA TGTGCCATCAGTGTACTAGCGGGAGGGACCGGGGAGCTGTTTTTT.

The CDR3 DNA reads as TGTGCCAGCGGTCTGGGGGCGCCCACCGGGGAGCTGTTTTTT. Translating gives CASGLGAPTGELFF. This sequence joins TRBV6-6 and TRBJ2-2; possibly TRBD1 for D (6 bases). This CDR3 is built from 14 residues. The V gene's germline CDR1 is MNHNY and CDR2 SVGAGI (reference sequence). V was cut by 8 bases and J by 4 bases, with 14 bases left in between.

J is TRBJ1-1 and V is TRBV6-5; D is perhaps TRBD1 (5 bases). The V gene lost 4 bases and the J gene lost 0 bases, with 15 bases spanning the gap. CDR3 length: 16 residues. CDR1 and CDR2 from the germline V gene are MNHEY and SVGAGI. The CDR3 bases are TGTGCCAGCAGTTCCCGGTTTGGGGCGATGAACACTGAAGCTTTCTTT. The encoded protein is CASSSRFGAMNTEAFF.

The V and J genes are TRBV7-2 and TRBJ2-1; 14 bases are shared with TRBD2. V shed 7 bases and J 7 bases; nucleotides not matched to a gene: 6. CDR3 length: 15 residues. The germline V gene has CDR1 SGHTA and CDR2 FQGNSA. CDR3 in DNA: TGTGCCAGCACCGGGGGACTAGCGGGAGTTAATGAGCAGTTCTTC. Amino acid sequence: CASTGGLAGVNEQFF.

The chain recombines TRBV12-3 or TRBV12-4 with TRBJ2-1; 8 nucleotides align to TRBD2. The CDR3 is 13 amino acids. Unmatched junction bases numbered 1, after V lost 2 bases and J lost 7 bases. This chain's CDR3 is CASSLRLANEQFF. CDR3 DNA sequence: TGTGCCAGCAGTTTAAGACTAGCGAATGAGCAGTTCTTC.

The chain has TRBV6-5 and TRBJ2-1; maybe TRBD2 (6 bases). V gave up 2 bases and J gave up 6 bases, with 17 bases separating them. Germline V lookup: CDR1 MNHEY, CDR2 SVGAGI. The CDR3 contains 16 residues. The CDR3 region has the DNA TGTGCCAGCAGTTACGCCTCTCGGGGGTTCGCCAATGAGCAGTTCTTC. It is translated as CASSYASRGFANEQFF.